These T cell receptor beta chains were read from a single sample in a study of T-cell reconstitution after alpha-beta-depleted transplantation in children. TCRdb itself ran the PCR reads through MiXCR, one entry per CDR3 protein. Of about 610,000 distinct CDR3 sequences in the sample, under 12% were seen once. Specimen: PBMCs from the stem cell graft donor, collected from the stem cell graft. The receptors were sampled from a human donor who donated a stem cell graft to a child with acute myeloid leukemia. Both conserved end residues are part of each CDR3. Fields, in order: CDR3 protein, CDR3 DNA, clone size, V gene, D gene, J gene. A D gene is named only where the DNA matches it firmly. Part of the rows lack a size; the others show once, few, many or a class for expanded clones.

cdr3_aa: CSAREASTYEQYF; cdr3_nt: TGCAGTGCTAGAGAAGCTTCAACCTACGAGCAGTACTTC; clone_size: NA; v_call: TRBV20-1; d_call: NA; j_call: TRBJ2-7
cdr3_aa: CANRNEGGYTF; cdr3_nt: TGTGCCAACCGCAACGAGGGGGGCTACACCTTC; clone_size: NA; v_call: TRBV10-3; d_call: NA; j_call: TRBJ1-2
cdr3_aa: CASLIDTEAFF; cdr3_nt: TGTGCCAGCCTCATAGACACTGAAGCTTTCTTT; clone_size: few; v_call: TRBV6-1; d_call: NA; j_call: TRBJ1-1
cdr3_aa: CASSPRHSSWGEKLFF; cdr3_nt: TGTGCCAGCAGTCCCCGGCACTCCTCCTGGGGTGAAAAACTGTTTTTT; clone_size: few; v_call: TRBV12-3/TRBV12-4; d_call: NA; j_call: TRBJ1-4
cdr3_aa: CASGTQGAGDEQFF; cdr3_nt: TGTGCTAGTGGCACACAGGGGGCGGGTGATGAGCAGTTCTTC; clone_size: NA; v_call: TRBV12-5; d_call: TRBD1; j_call: TRBJ2-1
cdr3_aa: CASSRGLAGADEQYF; cdr3_nt: TGTGCCAGCAGCCGAGGACTAGCGGGAGCGGACGAGCAGTACTTC; clone_size: NA; v_call: TRBV6-2/TRBV6-3; d_call: TRBD2; j_call: TRBJ2-7
cdr3_aa: CASSPDSYTGELFF; cdr3_nt: TGTGCCAGCTCACCCGACAGTTACACCGGGGAGCTGTTTTTT; clone_size: many; v_call: TRBV18; d_call: NA; j_call: TRBJ2-2
cdr3_aa: CSVEGARDRIDEQFF; cdr3_nt: TGCAGCGTTGAAGGGGCCAGGGACAGGATCGATGAGCAGTTCTTC; clone_size: few; v_call: TRBV29-1; d_call: TRBD1; j_call: TRBJ2-1
cdr3_aa: CSARDRTGAVNEQYF; cdr3_nt: TGCAGTGCTAGAGACCGGACAGGGGCTGTGAACGAGCAGTACTTC; clone_size: few; v_call: TRBV20-1; d_call: TRBD1; j_call: TRBJ2-7
cdr3_aa: CTIKPGRGRTDTQYF; cdr3_nt: TGCACCATTAAGCCTGGACGGGGGAGGACAGATACGCAGTATTTT; clone_size: many; v_call: TRBV29-1; d_call: NA; j_call: TRBJ2-3
cdr3_aa: CASRPTGASGNYEQYF; cdr3_nt: TGTGCCAGCCGACCGACCGGGGCTAGCGGGAACTACGAGCAGTACTTC; clone_size: many; v_call: TRBV27; d_call: TRBD2; j_call: TRBJ2-7
cdr3_aa: CSANRVATSGSGETQYF; cdr3_nt: TGCAGTGCTAATAGGGTGGCGACTAGCGGGAGCGGAGAGACCCAGTACTTC; clone_size: many; v_call: TRBV20-1; d_call: TRBD2; j_call: TRBJ2-5
cdr3_aa: CASSSTGDGPETQYF; cdr3_nt: TGCGCCAGCAGCTCAACAGGGGACGGCCCGGAGACCCAGTACTTC; clone_size: NA; v_call: TRBV5-1; d_call: TRBD1; j_call: TRBJ2-5
cdr3_aa: CSARGSGQERLYYGYTF; cdr3_nt: TGCAGTGCTAGAGGCTCGGGACAGGAGAGACTCTACTATGGCTACACCTTC; clone_size: NA; v_call: TRBV20-1; d_call: TRBD1; j_call: TRBJ1-2
cdr3_aa: CATRPGQTNEKLFF; cdr3_nt: TGTGCCACCCGGCCCGGACAAACTAATGAAAAACTGTTTTTT; clone_size: NA; v_call: TRBV10-3; d_call: NA; j_call: TRBJ1-4
cdr3_aa: CASSRGTSGYTDTQYF; cdr3_nt: TGCGCCAGCAGCCGAGGGACTAGCGGATACACAGATACGCAGTATTTT; clone_size: many; v_call: TRBV5-1; d_call: TRBD2; j_call: TRBJ2-3
cdr3_aa: CSAISWGAGRNTIYF; cdr3_nt: TGCAGTGCCATAAGCTGGGGCGCAGGGCGAAACACCATATATTTT; clone_size: NA; v_call: TRBV20-1; d_call: NA; j_call: TRBJ1-3
cdr3_aa: CASSLAGEVTSYEQYF; cdr3_nt: TGTGCCAGCAGCTTAGCGGGGGAGGTCACGTCCTACGAGCAGTACTTC; clone_size: NA; v_call: TRBV7-2; d_call: NA; j_call: TRBJ2-7
cdr3_aa: CASSIENRDYNEQFF; cdr3_nt: TGTGCCAGTAGTATAGAGAACAGGGACTACAATGAGCAGTTCTTC; clone_size: few; v_call: TRBV19; d_call: NA; j_call: TRBJ2-1
cdr3_aa: CASSVVAGADTQYF; cdr3_nt: TGTGCCAGCAGCGTAGTGGCGGGAGCAGATACGCAGTATTTT; clone_size: many; v_call: TRBV9; d_call: TRBD2; j_call: TRBJ2-3
cdr3_aa: CASTRGGQDVNQPQHF; cdr3_nt: TGTGCCAGCACCCGGGGGGGACAGGACGTCAATCAGCCCCAGCATTTT; clone_size: few; v_call: TRBV12-3/TRBV12-4; d_call: TRBD1; j_call: TRBJ1-5
cdr3_aa: CASTQGLAGANF; cdr3_nt: TGTGCCAGCACCCAGGGACTAGCGGGAGCTAATTTT; clone_size: NA; v_call: TRBV7-2; d_call: TRBD2; j_call: TRBJ2-3
cdr3_aa: CAWSGASGNTIYF; cdr3_nt: TGTGCCTGGAGTGGAGCATCTGGAAACACCATATATTTT; clone_size: few; v_call: TRBV30; d_call: NA; j_call: TRBJ1-3
cdr3_aa: CASSEIPSYERYF; cdr3_nt: TGCGCCAGCAGCGAAATCCCCTCCTACGAGCGGTACTTC; clone_size: few; v_call: TRBV10-2; d_call: NA; j_call: TRBJ2-7
cdr3_aa: CASSRDIDNTDTQYF; cdr3_nt: TGTGCCAGCAGCCGGGATATCGACAACACAGATACGCAGTATTTT; clone_size: many; v_call: TRBV7-9; d_call: NA; j_call: TRBJ2-3
cdr3_aa: CASSSREGENEQFF; cdr3_nt: TGTGCCAGCAGTTCCCGGGAAGGAGAAAATGAGCAGTTCTTC; clone_size: once; v_call: TRBV6-5; d_call: NA; j_call: TRBJ2-1
cdr3_aa: CASGWEVARKNIQYF; cdr3_nt: TGTGCCAGCGGGTGGGAAGTTGCGCGCAAAAACATTCAGTACTTC; clone_size: NA; v_call: TRBV6-4; d_call: NA; j_call: TRBJ2-4
cdr3_aa: CASSQERLAGGGYNEQFF; cdr3_nt: TGCGCCAGCAGCCAGGAAAGACTAGCGGGAGGGGGTTACAATGAGCAGTTCTTC; clone_size: NA; v_call: TRBV4-3; d_call: TRBD2; j_call: TRBJ2-1
cdr3_aa: CTARDRVADTQYF; cdr3_nt: TGCACCGCGAGGGACAGGGTGGCAGATACGCAGTATTTT; clone_size: few; v_call: TRBV29-1; d_call: TRBD1; j_call: TRBJ2-3
cdr3_aa: CSVATGAVREQYF; cdr3_nt: TGCAGCGTTGCCACAGGGGCCGTGCGGGAGCAGTACTTC; clone_size: NA; v_call: TRBV29-1; d_call: TRBD1; j_call: TRBJ2-7
cdr3_aa: CSVTWTGGGYEQYF; cdr3_nt: TGCAGCGTTACCTGGACAGGGGGCGGCTACGAGCAGTACTTC; clone_size: NA; v_call: TRBV29-1; d_call: TRBD1; j_call: TRBJ2-7
cdr3_aa: CASSFRDSGETQYF; cdr3_nt: TGTGCCAGCAGCTTTCGGGACAGCGGAGAGACCCAGTACTTC; clone_size: few; v_call: TRBV7-8; d_call: TRBD1; j_call: TRBJ2-5
cdr3_aa: CATRQTGTNQPQHF; cdr3_nt: TGTGCCACCAGGCAGACAGGGACCAATCAGCCCCAGCATTTT; clone_size: NA; v_call: TRBV24-1; d_call: TRBD1; j_call: TRBJ1-5
cdr3_aa: CASSLSRAYGYTF; cdr3_nt: TGTGCCAGCAGCTTATCCAGGGCCTATGGCTACACCTTC; clone_size: NA; v_call: TRBV7-9; d_call: NA; j_call: TRBJ1-2
cdr3_aa: CASSTLSGGTYEQYF; cdr3_nt: TGTGCCAGCAGTACCCTCTCCGGGGGAACCTACGAGCAGTACTTC; clone_size: few; v_call: TRBV6-1; d_call: NA; j_call: TRBJ2-7
cdr3_aa: CAISGLGETQYF; cdr3_nt: TGTGCCATTAGCGGCCTAGGGGAGACCCAGTACTTC; clone_size: few; v_call: TRBV10-3; d_call: NA; j_call: TRBJ2-5
cdr3_aa: CSALGRLGLSTYEQYF; cdr3_nt: TGCAGTGCCTTAGGGCGGTTGGGACTTTCAACCTACGAGCAGTACTTC; clone_size: NA; v_call: TRBV20-1; d_call: NA; j_call: TRBJ2-7
cdr3_aa: CSASQGLAEAFF; cdr3_nt: TGCAGTGCTTCTCAGGGGTTGGCTGAAGCTTTCTTT; clone_size: NA; v_call: TRBV20-1; d_call: NA; j_call: TRBJ1-1
cdr3_aa: CASSIQVTEGKLFF; cdr3_nt: TGTGCCAGTAGTATCCAGGTTACCGAGGGAAAACTGTTTTTT; clone_size: NA; v_call: TRBV19; d_call: NA; j_call: TRBJ1-4
cdr3_aa: CSGGRGSSYNEQFF; cdr3_nt: TGCAGTGGGGGGAGGGGGAGCTCCTACAATGAGCAGTTCTTC; clone_size: few; v_call: TRBV20-1; d_call: NA; j_call: TRBJ2-1
cdr3_aa: CASSPLADFTDTQYF; cdr3_nt: TGTGCCAGCTCACCGTTAGCGGACTTCACAGATACGCAGTATTTT; clone_size: NA; v_call: TRBV18; d_call: NA; j_call: TRBJ2-3
cdr3_aa: CASSSVGVSTDTQYF; cdr3_nt: TGTGCCAGCAGCTCTGTAGGGGTTAGCACAGATACGCAGTATTTT; clone_size: NA; v_call: TRBV7-9; d_call: NA; j_call: TRBJ2-3
cdr3_aa: CASSSSGLSYEQYF; cdr3_nt: TGCGCCAGCAGCTCCTCAGGGTTGTCCTACGAGCAGTACTTC; clone_size: few; v_call: TRBV5-1; d_call: NA; j_call: TRBJ2-7
cdr3_aa: CASSTLAGATDTQYF; cdr3_nt: TGTGCCAGCAGCACCTTAGCGGGAGCGACGGATACGCAGTATTTT; clone_size: NA; v_call: TRBV7-2; d_call: TRBD2; j_call: TRBJ2-3
cdr3_aa: CSAPPSGRAADTQYF; cdr3_nt: TGCAGTGCTCCCCCTAGCGGGAGGGCCGCGGATACGCAGTATTTT; clone_size: NA; v_call: TRBV20-1; d_call: TRBD2; j_call: TRBJ2-3
cdr3_aa: CASSRQGGAGNTIYF; cdr3_nt: TGTGCCAGCAGTAGACAGGGCGGCGCTGGAAACACCATATATTTT; clone_size: NA; v_call: TRBV7-2; d_call: TRBD1; j_call: TRBJ1-3
cdr3_aa: CASSSVGTSLSGGYTF; cdr3_nt: TGTGCCAGCAGTTCGGTGGGGACTAGCCTCTCTGGAGGCTACACCTTC; clone_size: few; v_call: TRBV28; d_call: NA; j_call: TRBJ1-2
cdr3_aa: CASSEFGTGKDSGNTIYF; cdr3_nt: TGTGCCAGCAGTGAATTCGGAACAGGGAAGGACTCTGGAAACACCATATATTTT; clone_size: NA; v_call: TRBV25-1; d_call: NA; j_call: TRBJ1-3
cdr3_aa: CASSPRTSGRPVEQYF; cdr3_nt: TGTGCCAGCAGCCCGCGGACTAGCGGGAGACCAGTGGAGCAGTACTTC; clone_size: few; v_call: TRBV7-2; d_call: TRBD2; j_call: TRBJ2-7
cdr3_aa: CSAEASPRDNEQFF; cdr3_nt: TGCAGTGCTGAGGCGAGCCCGAGGGACAATGAGCAGTTCTTC; clone_size: few; v_call: TRBV20-1; d_call: NA; j_call: TRBJ2-1
cdr3_aa: CASSLSGASYNEQFF; cdr3_nt: TGCGCCAGCAGCTTGTCAGGGGCCTCATACAATGAGCAGTTCTTC; clone_size: many; v_call: TRBV5-1; d_call: NA; j_call: TRBJ2-1
cdr3_aa: CASSTRASGDNEQFF; cdr3_nt: TGTGCCAGCAGCACACGGGCTAGCGGGGACAATGAGCAGTTCTTC; clone_size: many; v_call: TRBV5-4; d_call: TRBD2; j_call: TRBJ2-1
cdr3_aa: CASSLGTGFLGYTF; cdr3_nt: TGTGCCAGCAGTTTAGGGACAGGGTTCTTGGGCTACACCTTC; clone_size: few; v_call: TRBV28; d_call: TRBD1; j_call: TRBJ1-2
cdr3_aa: CASSLKGAGPLHF; cdr3_nt: TGTGCCAGCAGCCTTAAGGGAGCGGGGCCCCTCCACTTT; clone_size: many; v_call: TRBV12-3/TRBV12-4; d_call: NA; j_call: TRBJ1-6
cdr3_aa: CASSRERETHEQYF; cdr3_nt: TGTGCCAGCAGTCGAGAGCGGGAGACCCACGAGCAGTACTTC; clone_size: few; v_call: TRBV12-3/TRBV12-4; d_call: TRBD2; j_call: TRBJ2-7
cdr3_aa: CSVRPLAEEGLFF; cdr3_nt: TGCAGCGTCCGGCCACTAGCGGAGGAGGGGCTGTTCTTC; clone_size: few; v_call: TRBV29-1; d_call: TRBD2; j_call: TRBJ2-1
cdr3_aa: CASRPLRRNPNTEAFF; cdr3_nt: TGTGCCAGCAGACCTTTACGGCGGAACCCCAACACTGAAGCTTTCTTT; clone_size: NA; v_call: TRBV12-3/TRBV12-4; d_call: NA; j_call: TRBJ1-1
cdr3_aa: CASSLHNEQFF; cdr3_nt: TGTGCCAGCAGTTTACACAATGAGCAGTTCTTC; clone_size: many; v_call: TRBV12-3/TRBV12-4; d_call: NA; j_call: TRBJ2-1
cdr3_aa: CSVITRGTGEQYF; cdr3_nt: TGCAGCGTGATAACCAGGGGCACCGGGGAGCAGTACTTC; clone_size: NA; v_call: TRBV29-1; d_call: NA; j_call: TRBJ2-7